A selection of T cell receptor beta chains follows, all from one sample in a study of shared clonotypes between healthy human individuals. Some clones are missing from TCRdb's copy, which holds only in-frame ones; the method was immunoSEQ multiplex PCR. Of approximately 2.1 million clones in the sample, 80% to 95% were seen once. Sequenced input: naive CD4+ T cells from PBMCs. These receptors were taken from a man aged 18 to 30 in good health. Some clones in this sample may be carry-over from other donors' samples. The CDR3 runs from the conserved cysteine through the conserved F or W. Each record gives: V gene, clone size, J gene, CDR3 length, D gene, CDR3 DNA, CDR3 protein. D genes are given only for firm matches. Clone sizes are given selectively: once, few, many, or a class where the clone is expanded.

>TRBV6-5|-|TRBJ1-2|15|TRBD1
TGTGCCAGCAGTCTTGGCGCCGGGACAGACTATGGCTACACCTTC
CASSLGAGTDYGYTF
>TRBV7-9|-|TRBJ2-1|19|TRBD2
TGTGCCAGCAGCCGTACTCCGGGACTAGCGGGAGGGATATACAATGAGCAGTTCTTC
CASSRTPGLAGGIYNEQFF
>TRBV9|-|TRBJ2-7|17|TRBD1
TGTGCCAGCAGCGTAGCCGGTGGGGGGACAGGCTCCTACGAGCAGTACTTC
CASSVAGGGTGSYEQYF
>TRBV2|-|TRBJ1-1|17|TRBD1
TGTGCCAGCAGTGAAGCAGCAGGGGGGCTAATGAGCACTGAAGCTTTCTTT
CASSEAAGGLMSTEAFF
>TRBV7-2|-|TRBJ2-1|16|-
TGTGCCAGCAGCTCGGGAAGGACTGGACGCCACAATGAGCAGTTCTTC
CASSSGRTGRHNEQFF
>TRBV28|once|TRBJ2-1|14|-
TGTGCCAGCAATTCACCCCACGTGCGCAATGAGCAGTTCTTC
CASNSPHVRNEQFF
>TRBV7-6|-|TRBJ2-3|16|-
TGTGCCAGCAGCTTAGCGACGCCAGGGACGACAGATACGCAGTATTTT
CASSLATPGTTDTQYF
>TRBV5-1|-|TRBJ2-5|15|-
TGCGCCAGCAGCTTGGATCCGGGGCCCCAAGAGACCCAGTACTTC
CASSLDPGPQETQYF
>TRBV30|-|TRBJ2-1|12|-
TGTGCCTGGACGCTTATGTTAGGTGAGCAGTTCTTC
CAWTLMLGEQFF
>TRBV18|-|TRBJ1-2|16|-
TGTGCCAGCTCACAAGGAAGGGGCAGGGGTGAGGATGGCTACACCTTC
CASSQGRGRGEDGYTF
>TRBV4-2|-|TRBJ2-5|16|TRBD2
TGTGCCAGCAGCCGAGGACTAGCGGAGACGCAAGAGACCCAGTACTTC
CASSRGLAETQETQYF
>TRBV6-1|-|TRBJ2-3|16|TRBD2
TGTGCCAGCAGTGGTCCGACTAGCGGAGGTGGGGATACGCAGTATTTT
CASSGPTSGGGDTQYF
>TRBV20-1|-|TRBJ2-3|11|-
TGCAGTGCCTCTACCACAGATACGCAGTATTTT
CSASTTDTQYF
>TRBV15|-|TRBJ1-2|14|TRBD1
TGTGCCACCACCCGGGACAGGGTTTATTATGGCTACACCTTC
CATTRDRVYYGYTF
>TRBV28|-|TRBJ1-5|11|-
TGTGCCAGCAGTTTAACTTCCACCCAGCATTTT
CASSLTSTQHF
>TRBV18|-|TRBJ1-4|12|-
TGTGCCAGCTCACCACTAGACGAAAAACTGTTTTTT
CASSPLDEKLFF
>TRBV28|-|TRBJ2-5|14|-
TGTGCCAGCAGTTTAAGGACACCACCGGAGACCCAGTACTTC
CASSLRTPPETQYF
>TRBV12-5|-|TRBJ1-1|15|-
TGTGCTAGTGGTTCGGGGGGACACTTGAACACTGAAGCTTTCTTT
CASGSGGHLNTEAFF
>TRBV18|-|TRBJ2-3|14|TRBD2
TGTGCCAGCTCACTAGCGGGTGCCACAGATACGCAGTATTTT
CASSLAGATDTQYF
>TRBV5-3|-|TRBJ2-1|17|TRBD2
TGTGCCAGAAGCTTGGAGTCGGGCGGGGGGCCCTACAATGAGCAGTTCTTC
CARSLESGGGPYNEQFF
>TRBV7-8|-|TRBJ2-7|14|-
TGTGCCAGCAGCTTCGAGCGCTTCCGCCACGAGCAGTACTTC
CASSFERFRHEQYF
>TRBV5-6|-|TRBJ1-2|17|TRBD1
TGTGCCAGCAGCTTGGGGGGTGTGAGGACAGGGATCTATGGCTACACCTTC
CASSLGGVRTGIYGYTF
>TRBV4-3|-|TRBJ1-2|13|-
TGCGCCAGCAGCCAAGACAGGAGGAATGGCTACACCTTC
CASSQDRRNGYTF
>TRBV9|-|TRBJ1-2|15|-
TGTGCCAGCAGCGTAGGAAATTCAGGGGTCCAGGGCTACACCTTC
CASSVGNSGVQGYTF
>TRBV10-3|-|TRBJ2-7|17|TRBD1
TGTGCCATCAGTGAGTCGGCGCCGGGACAGGCCAGTCGGGAGCAGTACTTC
CAISESAPGQASREQYF
>TRBV6-5|-|TRBJ2-1|13|TRBD2
TGTGCCAGCAGCAACCAGGATAGCGGGCCGCAGTTCTTC
CASSNQDSGPQFF
>TRBV7-3|once|TRBJ2-3|13|-
TGTGCCAGCAGCCCGCTCGGCACAGATACGCAGTATTTT
CASSPLGTDTQYF
>TRBV5-1|once|TRBJ2-5|15|-
TGCGCCAGCAGCTTGGGACAGCTTCAACAAGAGACCCAGTACTTC
CASSLGQLQQETQYF
>TRBV28|-|TRBJ1-1|17|TRBD1
TGTGCCAGCACCCAAGTCCCGGGACAGGGACCAAGGACTGAAGCTTTCTTT
CASTQVPGQGPRTEAFF
>TRBV10-3|-|TRBJ2-7|13|TRBD2
TGTGCCACCCGGACTAGCGGATCCTACGAGCAGTACTTC
CATRTSGSYEQYF
>TRBV18|-|TRBJ2-2|16|TRBD2
TGTGCCAGCTCACCACTAGCGGGAACAACCACCGGGGAGCTGTTTTTT
CASSPLAGTTTGELFF
>TRBV18|-|TRBJ2-3|15|TRBD2
TGTGCCAGCTCACCTTATAGCGGGAGCACAGATACGCAGTATTTT
CASSPYSGSTDTQYF
>TRBV5-1|-|TRBJ2-5|13|-
TGCGCCAGCAGCGTAGGGAGAGGAGAGACCCAGTACTTC
CASSVGRGETQYF
>TRBV9|-|TRBJ2-1|15|-
TGTGCCAGCAGCGCCGCAGGAGATTCCTACAATGAGCAGTTCTTC
CASSAAGDSYNEQFF
>TRBV4-3|-|TRBJ1-4|14|TRBD1
TGCGCCAGCAGGCAGGGACAGTGGGCGGAAAAACTGTTTTTT
CASRQGQWAEKLFF
>TRBV28|-|TRBJ2-1|15|TRBD2
TGTGCCAGCAGTTTACTAGCGGGAGGGTACAATGAGCAGTTCTTC
CASSLLAGGYNEQFF
>TRBV7-3|-|TRBJ2-1|15|-
TGTGCCAGCAGTTTAGGAGCCAGCTCCTACAATGAGCAGTTCTTC
CASSLGASSYNEQFF